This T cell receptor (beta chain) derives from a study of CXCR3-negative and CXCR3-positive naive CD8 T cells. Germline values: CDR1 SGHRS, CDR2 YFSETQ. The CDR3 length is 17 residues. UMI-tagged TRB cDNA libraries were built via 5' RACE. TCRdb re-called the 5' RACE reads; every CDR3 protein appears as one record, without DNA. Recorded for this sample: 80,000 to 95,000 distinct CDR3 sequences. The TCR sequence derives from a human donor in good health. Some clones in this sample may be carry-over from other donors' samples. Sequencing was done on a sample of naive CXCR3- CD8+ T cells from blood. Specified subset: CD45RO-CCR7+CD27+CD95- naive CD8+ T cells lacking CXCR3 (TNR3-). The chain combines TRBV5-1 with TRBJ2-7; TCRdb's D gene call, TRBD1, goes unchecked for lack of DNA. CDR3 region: CASSLASGAGTSYEQYF. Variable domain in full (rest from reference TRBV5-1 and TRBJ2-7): KAGVTQTPRYLIKTRGQQVTLSCSPISGHRSVSWYQQTPGQGLQFLFEYFSETQRNKGNFPGRFSGRQFSNSRSEMNVSTLELGDSALYLCASSLASGAGTSYEQYFGPGTRLTVT.